This TCR beta chain appears in the sequencing data of a study of CD8 T cells in ankylosing spondylitis. General study findings and limits: Some motif variants had been reported before (in reactive arthritis synovial fluid and blood). A motif in TCR beta, a set of about 8 highly homologous variants, appeared characteristic of ankylosing spondylitis blood.

In the case of this clonotype: Its target is unknown.

Quantitative 5'-RACE with molecular barcodes produced the TCR beta libraries. Each CDR3 protein is one row after TCRdb ran MiXCR on the 5' RACE reads. The sample lists just under 350,000 distinct CDR3 sequences; around 15% were seen once. The sequence came from a male donor with ankylosing spondylitis or in good health (not recorded which). The sequenced sample was blood, either unsorted or a sorted T cell fraction (not recorded which).

The CDR3 sequence: CASSKDRVNYNEQFF. CDR3 in DNA: TGTGCCAGCAGCAAAGACAGGGTTAACTACAATGAGCAGTTCTTC. The chain employs TRBV2 and TRBJ2-1, with 7 bases identical to TRBD1. The CDR3 is 15 amino acids. V was clipped by 6 bases and J by 3 bases; unmatched bases: 8. The germline V gene has CDR1 SNHLY and CDR2 FYNNEI.